These 8 T cell receptor beta chains came from one sample sequenced in a study of T-cell reconstitution after alpha-beta-depleted transplantation in children. Library preparation (for TCRbeta) was performed with unique molecular identifiers. Via MiXCR, TCRdb re-called the PCR reads, giving one row per CDR3 protein. The sample records about 830,000 distinct CDR3 sequences, roughly 15% being singletons. The source material was PBMCs, mostly from graft donor cells, sampled 360 days after TCRalphabeta/CD19-depleted stem cell transplant. Receptors originate from a male patient younger than 18 who had a stem cell transplant for acute lymphoblastic leukemia, so the T cells may come from the graft donor.

In its sample, this clonotype was seen a few times. The V call is TRBV21-1, the J call TRBJ2-1; the D call in the table, TRBD2, was not verified against the DNA. TRBV21-1 is a listed pseudogene. This CDR3 is built from 18 residues. The chain's CDR3 is CASSKNRQAGGATCEQFF. Written as DNA, the CDR3 is TGTGCCAGCAGCAAAAACAGACAAGCGGGAGGAGCCACATGTGAGCAGTTCTTC.

This clonotype was counted between two and nine times. V gene TRBV5-1 combines with J gene TRBJ2-5; no reliable D call. The CDR3 consists of 13 residues. V lost 0 bases, J lost 6 bases, and 9 bases lay in between. In germline, CDR1 is SGHRS, CDR2 YFSETQ. For the CDR3, the DNA is TGCGCCAGCAGCTTGGGGTGGTTACAGACCCAGTACTTC. This encodes CASSLGWLQTQYF.

This clonotype was seen a few times. The chain couples TRBV4-1 to TRBJ2-7; tentative D call: TRBD2 (6 bases). V was trimmed by 2 bases and J by 4 bases, leaving 21 bases between them. The CDR3 runs 17 residues. Germline V gene data show CDR1 as MGHRA and CDR2 as YSYEKL. The CDR3 is CASSQFPRGGSIYEQYF. CDR3 in DNA: TGCGCCAGCAGCCAATTCCCCCGCGGAGGGTCCATTTACGAGCAGTACTTC.

There are many counts of this clonotype. CDR3 residues: CASSLLADTQYF. CDR3 nucleotide sequence: TGTGCCAGCAGCTTACTAGCGGATACGCAGTATTTT. The chain recombines TRBV7-9 with TRBJ2-3; tentatively, D is TRBD2 (6 bases). CDR3 size: 12 residues. The V end was cut by 2 bases, the J end by 6 bases, with 6 bases between. Germline CDR1 SEHNR, CDR2 FQNEAQ (reference sequence).

This clonotype was counted between two and nine times. This chain uses TRBV10-3 with TRBJ2-7; TRBD2 matches at 11 bases. The CDR3 sequence is 14 residues long. V lost 3 bases, J lost 4 bases, and 2 bases stayed unmatched. Per germline, CDR1 ENHRY and CDR2 SYGVKD. CDR3 in DNA: TGTGCCATCAGTGAATTAGCGGGAGGGTACGAGCAGTACTTC. This encodes CAISELAGGYEQYF.

The chain recombines TRBV3-1 with TRBJ2-7, with D perhaps being TRBD1 or TRBD2 (5 bases each). The V and J ends lost 3 bases and 6 bases respectively, with 18 bases between them. CDR1 is LGHDT and CDR2 is YNNKEL in the germline V gene (reference sequence). The CDR3 covers 15 residues. CDR3 DNA: TGTGCCAGCAGCCACAGGGACGCCTGGGTTACCGAGCAGTACTTC. This gives the protein CASSHRDAWVTEQYF.

The CDR3 DNA reads as TGTGCCAGCAGCCGATCGCTACGGGACGGCGGACTAGCGGGTTCATTCTACGAGCAGTACTTC. Translated, it gives CASSRSLRDGGLAGSFYEQYF. The chain couples TRBV3-1 to TRBJ2-7; 11 bases match TRBD2. Germline V gene lookup returns CDR1 LGHDT and CDR2 YNNKEL (reference sequence). CDR3 size: 21 residues. With 4 bases clipped from V and 3 bases from J, the junction kept 23 bases outside the gene matches.

This clonotype has more than one count but fewer than ten. The chain links TRBV5-1 to TRBJ2-7; no reliable D call. This CDR3 spans 14 amino acids. Trimming took 5 bases from V and 2 from J, leaving 14 bases between them. Germline assignment: CDR1 SGHRS and CDR2 YFSETQ. The CDR3 spells CASSMDASPYEQYF. CDR3 in DNA: TGCGCCAGCAGTATGGACGCCTCCCCCTACGAGCAGTACTTC. Complete variable domain (other parts from reference TRBV5-1 and TRBJ2-7): KAGVTQTPRYLIKTRGQQVTLSCSPISGHRSVSWYQQTPGQGLQFLFEYFSETQRNKGNFPGRFSGRQFSNSRSEMNVSTLELGDSALYLCASSMDASPYEQYFGPGTRLTVT.